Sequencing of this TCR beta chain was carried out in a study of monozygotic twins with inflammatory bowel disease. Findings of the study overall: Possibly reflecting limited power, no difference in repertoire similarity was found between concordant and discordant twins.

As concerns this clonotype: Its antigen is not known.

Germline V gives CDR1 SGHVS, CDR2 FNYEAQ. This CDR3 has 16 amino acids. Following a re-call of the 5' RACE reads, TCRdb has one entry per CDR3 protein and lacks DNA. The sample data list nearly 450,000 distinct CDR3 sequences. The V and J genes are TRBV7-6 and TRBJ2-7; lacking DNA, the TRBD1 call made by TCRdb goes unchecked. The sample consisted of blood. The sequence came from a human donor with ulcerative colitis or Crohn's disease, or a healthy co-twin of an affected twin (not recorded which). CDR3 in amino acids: CASSLELGQGEYEQYF.